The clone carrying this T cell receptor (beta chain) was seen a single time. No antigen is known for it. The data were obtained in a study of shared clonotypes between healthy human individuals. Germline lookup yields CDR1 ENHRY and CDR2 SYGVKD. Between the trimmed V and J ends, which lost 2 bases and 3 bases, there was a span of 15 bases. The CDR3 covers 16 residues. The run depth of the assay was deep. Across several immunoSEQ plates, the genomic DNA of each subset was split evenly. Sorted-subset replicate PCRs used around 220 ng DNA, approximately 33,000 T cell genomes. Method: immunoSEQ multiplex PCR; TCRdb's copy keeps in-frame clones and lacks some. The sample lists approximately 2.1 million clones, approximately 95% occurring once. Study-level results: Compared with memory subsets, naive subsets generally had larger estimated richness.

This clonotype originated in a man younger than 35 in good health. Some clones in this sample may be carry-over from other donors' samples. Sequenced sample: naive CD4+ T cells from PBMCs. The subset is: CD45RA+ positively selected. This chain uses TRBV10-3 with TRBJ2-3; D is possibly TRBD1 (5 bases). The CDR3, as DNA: TGTGCCATCAGTGAGCCTAGGGGTGGTGAAACAGATACGCAGTATTTT. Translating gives CAISEPRGGETDTQYF.